This T cell receptor (beta chain) is drawn from a study of graft-versus-host responses after intestinal transplantation. Looking at the study overall: As for transplant type, recipients had multivisceral, liver-intestinal, or isolated intestinal grafts. Among the recipients, all got anti-thymocyte globulin induction and then tacrolimus and steroids for around 3 years. Points from the study as a whole: The presence of high graft-versus-host to host-versus-graft clonal ratios in allografts characterized patients with graft-donor T cell macrochimerism. GvH clones were identified in recipient marrow, with some first appearing in ileum or blood.

Points on this clone: Its antigen is unknown.

The repertoire was sequenced with immunoSEQ multiplex PCR; TCRdb's copy has only in-frame clones and lacks some. The sample lists around 90,000 clones, approximately 94% occurring once. The V gene's germline CDR1 is SGHRS and CDR2 YFSETQ. The CDR3 length is 17 residues. Trimming left V 1 base short and J 4 bases short, with 18 bases between. The sequence derives from a human donor who was the organ donor for an intestinal transplant. The sample here was unstimulated CD4+ T cells sorted from spleen or lymph node cells, taken before transplant. The genes are TRBV5-1 and TRBJ2-1, with no clear D. CDR3 sequence reads: CASSLTPDAKRYNEQFF. DNA for the CDR3: TGCGCCAGCAGCTTGACTCCAGACGCTAAGAGATACAATGAGCAGTTCTTC. Looking up the rest from reference TRBV5-1 and TRBJ2-1 gives the full variable domain: KAGVTQTPRYLIKTRGQQVTLSCSPISGHRSVSWYQQTPGQGLQFLFEYFSETQRNKGNFPGRFSGRQFSNSRSEMNVSTLELGDSALYLCASSLTPDAKRYNEQFFGPGTRLTVL.